The clone carrying this T cell receptor (beta chain) turned up a few times. Its antigen is not known. Different DNA sequences within this sample yield the same CDR3. This CDR3 comprises 15 residues. Trimming removed 0 bases from V and 8 bases from J; junction bases left unmatched: 4. Germline CDR1 and CDR2: MNHEY and SMNVEV (reference sequence). The data were taken from a study of cytomegalovirus exposure and HLA in healthy donors. Study-wide context: Findings of an earlier analysis included some 120 million unique TCR beta sequences from roughly 200 million T cells.

Study-wide points: Later, an analysis found that common viral pathogens appeared to be linked with several of the most significant clusters. When analyzed later, a missense DCLRE1C variant was found to be linked to TCR beta V- and J-gene trimming.

PCR was performed using 60 Vbeta and 13 Jbeta primers. TCRdb's copy holds only in-frame clones and misses some; the assay was immunoSEQ multiplex PCR. This sample has fewer than 150,000 clones, with 80% found just once. Nominally healthy donors provided the samples, though records likely missed some immune exposures. The sequenced material came from PBMCs. The chain couples TRBV27 to TRBJ1-4; 9 nucleotides line up with TRBD1. This clonotype originated in a female donor in good health and CMV-seropositive. The CDR3 region is CASSLSGTGREKLFF. The CDR3 nucleotides are TGTGCCAGCAGTTTATCGGGGACAGGGAGGGAAAAACTGTTTTTT.